This passage covers 24 T cell receptor beta chains from one sample sequenced in a study of T cells after somatic rescue of genetic block. The table came from immunoSEQ multiplex PCR; TCRdb's copy has only in-frame clones and leaves some out. Counted here are tens of thousands of clones, around 93% occurring once; the ten biggest clones make up about 2.7%. Sequenced input: peripheral blood mononuclear cells (PBMCs). These receptor sequences come from a man aged 40-49 years.

The table lists this clone with a count of one. The V call is TRBV5-6, the J call TRBJ2-5, with 8 bases lining up with TRBD2. CDR1 and CDR2 from the germline V gene are SGHDT and YYEEEE. V lost 1 base and J lost 0; bases outside the gene matches: 5. The CDR3 has 16 residues. CDR3 region: CASSLLSGGHQETQYF. As DNA, the CDR3 is TGTGCCAGCAGCTTGTTGTCGGGGGGGCACCAAGAGACCCAGTACTTC.

This clone was observed once. This chain joins TRBV7-9 and TRBJ2-5; D is ambiguous. Germline V CDR1 and CDR2: SEHNR, FQNEAQ (reference sequence). V lost 0 bases to trimming and J lost 7 bases, with 6 bases between them. This CDR3 region has 12 residues. CDR3 sequence: CASSLAGRTQYF. CDR3 sequence (DNA): TGTGCCAGCAGCTTAGCAGGAAGGACCCAGTACTTC.

The chain recombines TRBV29-1 with TRBJ2-3, with D perhaps TRBD2 (6 bases). The CDR3 has 13 amino acids. V lost 4 bases, J lost 0 bases, and 8 bases lay in between. Germline V gene data show CDR1 as SQVTM and CDR2 as ANQGSEA. For the CDR3, the DNA is TGCAGCGTTGCTAGCGTCAGCACAGATACGCAGTATTTT. Translated: CSVASVSTDTQYF.

The chain carries TRBV4-1 and TRBJ2-5; no definite D call. V lost 0 bases, J lost 4 bases, and 9 bases lay in between. The germline CDR1 and CDR2 sequences are MGHRA and YSYEKL. CDR3 length equals 14 residues. The CDR3 DNA sequence: TGCGCCAGCAGCCAAGATAGTTTCGTAGAGACCCAGTACTTC. Residues: CASSQDSFVETQYF.

The chain carries TRBV27 and TRBJ1-6, with no clear D. The CDR3 extends over 13 amino acids. The V gene's germline CDR1 is MNHEY and CDR2 SMNVEV (reference sequence). V shed 7 bases and J shed 7 bases, with 11 bases lying between them. CDR3 sequence: CASTSTGNSPLHF. DNA of the CDR3: TGTGCCAGCACCTCGACCGGGAATTCACCCCTCCACTTT.

The V and J genes are TRBV18 and TRBJ2-7, with TRBD1 identical over 7 bases. V lost 6 bases and J lost 5; bases outside the gene matches: 7. The CDR3 extends over 13 amino acids. The V gene's germline CDR1 is KGHSH and CDR2 LQKENI. As DNA, the CDR3 is TGTGCCAGCTCTCCCGACAGGGTCCACGAGCAGTACTTC. Protein sequence: CASSPDRVHEQYF.

The rearrangement uses TRBV6-5 and TRBJ2-7; weak D call: TRBD1 (6 bases). The CDR3 runs to 16 residues. The V gene lost 0 bases and the J gene lost 4 bases, with 16 bases spanning the gap. The germline gives CDR1 MNHEY, CDR2 SVGAGI. The CDR3 is CASSYSWGNRAYEQYF. The CDR3 DNA follows: TGTGCCAGCAGTTACTCCTGGGGTAACAGGGCATACGAGCAGTACTTC.

This chain joins TRBV5-6 and TRBJ1-2; 9 bases match TRBD1. The CDR3 is made up of 13 amino acids. V dropped 4 bases and J dropped 7; count of bases not matched to a gene: 5. Germline V gives CDR1 SGHDT, CDR2 YYEEEE. CDR3 region: CASSATGGPGYTF. Written as DNA, the CDR3 is TGTGCCAGCAGCGCCACAGGGGGCCCTGGCTACACCTTC.

The gene calls are TRBV19 and TRBJ2-1; D ambiguous. Germline V gives CDR1 LNHDA, CDR2 SQIVND (reference sequence). Trimming pared 5 bases from V and 8 bases from J, leaving 10 bases between. The CDR3 sequence is 12 residues long. The CDR3 coding sequence is TGTGCCAGTAGTTTCGGTCTTGATGAGCAGTTCTTC. Encoded protein: CASSFGLDEQFF.

The chain uses TRBV10-3 and TRBJ1-6, with a tentative D call TRBD1 (5 bases). The CDR3 has 14 residues. V was cut by 0 bases and J by 7 bases, with 7 bases left in between. From germline, CDR1 is ENHRY and CDR2 SYGVKD. The CDR3 DNA reads TGTGCCATCAGTGAGTCTGCAGGGAATTCACCCCTCCACTTT. Protein: CAISESAGNSPLHF.

V is TRBV4-1 and J is TRBJ2-1; 7 bases map to TRBD2. In germline, CDR1 is MGHRA, CDR2 YSYEKL. The CDR3 totals 15 residues. V shed 4 bases, J shed 4 bases, and the junction held 7 bases outside the gene matches. CDR3 DNA sequence: TGCGCCAGCAGCCGGGGCGGGAGTGATTACAATGAGCAGTTCTTC. This encodes CASSRGGSDYNEQFF.

Only one count was recorded for this clone. The CDR3 loop reads CSARGETQYF. The DNA for the CDR3 is TGCAGTGCTAGGGGCGAGACCCAGTACTTC. This sequence joins TRBV20-1 and TRBJ2-5; D uncertain. V was shortened by 3 bases and J by 5 bases, with 4 bases between the two germline ends. The CDR3 runs 10 residues. The germline V gene has CDR1 DFQATT and CDR2 SNEGSKA (reference sequence).

This chain uses TRBV5-1 with TRBJ2-6; D remains ambiguous. CDR1 SGHRS and CDR2 YFSETQ come from the germline V gene. This CDR3 comprises 14 residues. V was trimmed by 5 bases and J by 4 bases, leaving 10 bases between them. The CDR3 reads CASRVPLGANVLTF. Written as DNA, the CDR3 is TGCGCCAGCAGGGTTCCACTCGGGGCCAACGTCCTGACTTTC.

The rearrangement joins TRBV13 to TRBJ2-7; D is unresolved. The CDR3 is made up of 11 amino acids. Germline CDR1 and CDR2: PRHDT and FYEKMQ (reference sequence). Trimming stripped 5 bases from V and 2 bases from J, with 4 bases between. CDR3 residues: CASSPPYEQYF. DNA of the CDR3: TGTGCCAGCAGCCCGCCCTACGAGCAGTACTTC. Combining the CDR3 with reference TRBV13 and TRBJ2-7 gives the whole variable domain AAGVIQSPRHLIKEKRETATLKCYPIPRHDTVYWYQQGPGQDPQFLISFYEKMQSDKGSIPDRFSAQQFSDYHSELNMSSLELGDSALYFCASSPPYEQYFGPGTRLTVT.

The chain is built from TRBV7-2 and TRBJ2-2, with TRBD2 matching 8 bases. Germline V gives CDR1 SGHTA, CDR2 FQGNSA. The J segment lost 0 bases and the V segment lost 5 bases, leaving 2 bases of the junction unmatched. The CDR3 contains 15 residues. CDR3 bases: TGTGCCAGCAGCCGACTAGCGCCGAACACCGGGGAGCTGTTTTTT. Translated: CASSRLAPNTGELFF.

CDR3 residues: CASSIGGAYSYNEQFF. The CDR3 DNA reads TGTGCCAGTAGTATTGGGGGGGCTTACTCCTACAATGAGCAGTTCTTC. This chain connects TRBV19 to TRBJ2-1, with a weak D call TRBD2 (7 bases). This CDR3 is built from 16 residues. Germline loops: CDR1 LNHDA, CDR2 SQIVND (reference sequence). V was pared by 3 bases and J by 0 bases, with 12 bases between. Full variable domain (remainder filled in from reference TRBV19 and TRBJ2-1): DGGITQSPKYLFRKEGQNVTLSCEQNLNHDAMYWYRQDPGQGLRLIYYSQIVNDFQKGDIAEGYSVSREKKESFPLTVTSAQKNPTAFYLCASSIGGAYSYNEQFFGPGTRLTVL.

This clone was seen once. This rearrangement joins TRBV4-3 to TRBJ1-5; D unclear. The CDR3 is 16 amino acids. CDR1 is LGHNA, CDR2 YSLEER, per germline. V gave up 1 base and J gave up 2 bases, with 12 bases separating them. CDR3 nucleotide sequence: TGCGCCAGCAGCCAAGGAATAGCGGGTGGCAATCAGCCCCAGCATTTT. Amino acid sequence: CASSQGIAGGNQPQHF.

In this sample, this clone turned up once. The rearrangement joins TRBV6-5 to TRBJ1-1; no clear D. The V gene lost 4 bases and the J gene lost 11 bases, with 11 bases spanning the gap. The CDR3 has 11 amino acids. The germline V gene has CDR1 MNHEY and CDR2 SVGAGI. DNA for the CDR3: TGTGCCAGCAGTTCCTCTCGGCGGGCTTTCTTT. Translation: CASSSSRRAFF.

This clone was seen a single time. CDR3 sequence: CASSGAQGHEQYF. The CDR3 DNA reads as TGTGCCAGCAGCGGTGCACAGGGGCACGAGCAGTACTTC. V is TRBV9 and J is TRBJ2-7; 7 bases map to TRBD1. The CDR3 contains 13 residues. V lost 3 bases, J lost 5 bases, and 5 bases stayed unmatched. Germline CDR1 SGDLS, CDR2 YYNGEE.

The V gene is TRBV28, the J gene TRBJ2-1, with 7 positions matching TRBD2. With V trimmed by 1 base and J by 8 bases, 17 bases remained unmatched. This CDR3 contains 18 residues. Germline V gene sequence: CDR1 MDHEN, CDR2 SYDVKM. CDR3 bases: TGTGCCAGCAGTTTATTCAGGTGGGGGGGAGAAAGGAAAGATGAGCAGTTCTTC. The encoded protein is CASSLFRWGGERKDEQFF.

The chain has TRBV11-2 and TRBJ2-7; possibly TRBD2 for D (6 bases). Trimming pared 2 bases from V and 0 bases from J, leaving 17 bases between. Germline V gives CDR1 SGHAT, CDR2 FQNNGV. The CDR3 spans 17 residues. In DNA form, the CDR3 reads TGTGCCAGCAGCTTATCATCTGGGGGGACCATCTCCTACGAGCAGTACTTC. Protein product: CASSLSSGGTISYEQYF.

The chain recombines TRBV10-3 with TRBJ2-4; D may be TRBD1 or TRBD2 (6 bases each). The CDR3 loop spans 12 amino acids. V was shortened by 8 bases and J by 7 bases, with 12 bases between the two germline ends. Germline CDR1 is ENHRY and CDR2 is SYGVKD. The CDR3 spells CAIGPGANIQYF. CDR3 coding DNA: TGTGCCATCGGGCCGGGGGCGAACATTCAGTACTTC.

As for this clone: At one boundary the junction diverges from the germline segment, which might be a read error. The chain recombines TRBV2 with TRBJ1-3; 7 positions agree with TRBD1. The CDR3 totals 16 residues. Per the germline V gene, CDR1 is SNHLY and CDR2 is FYNNEI. The CDR3 sequence is CASRGAEGGAGNTIYF. In DNA, the CDR3 is TGTGCCAGCAGAGGAGCCGAAGGGGGCGCTGGGAACACCATATATTTT.

The CDR3 nucleotides read TGTGCCAGCAGCGTAGGAACTAGCGGTCAAGGGGAGCAGTACTTC. Its protein product is CASSVGTSGQGEQYF. V usage is TRBV9 and J usage is TRBJ2-7, with 8 bases lining up with TRBD2. V was clipped by 0 bases and J by 7 bases; unmatched bases: 9. The length of the CDR3 is 15 residues. Germline V lookup: CDR1 SGDLS, CDR2 YYNGEE.